Listed below are T cell receptor beta chains from one sample, sequenced in a study of cytomegalovirus exposure and HLA in healthy donors. Profiled with immunoSEQ multiplex PCR; TCRdb holds only in-frame clones, not every one. This sample has around 150,000 clones, with more than 70% found just once. What was sequenced was PBMCs. The receptor set was obtained from a woman in her thirties or forties in good health and CMV-seropositive. Both conserved end residues are part of each CDR3. The D gene is left open where the match is weak. Clone size appears in some rows only: once, few, many, or a class for an expanded clone.

V gene,D gene,J gene,clone size,CDR3 protein,CDR3 DNA
TRBV4-3,TRBD2,TRBJ2-1,-,CASSRRLAGERGIEQFF,TGCGCCAGCAGCCGCCGACTAGCGGGAGAGCGGGGCATAGAGCAGTTCTTC
TRBV18,-,TRBJ2-7,-,CASSPRREGYEQYF,TGTGCCAGCTCACCAAGGCGGGAAGGCTACGAGCAGTACTTC
TRBV27,TRBD2,TRBJ2-3,once,CASSLAGTSGGTDTQYF,TGTGCCAGCAGTCTCGCCGGGACTAGCGGGGGCACAGATACGCAGTATTTT
TRBV11-2,-,TRBJ2-5,-,CASSLRGTSQETQYF,TGTGCCAGCAGCCTTCGAGGGACTTCACAAGAGACCCAGTACTTC
TRBV19,-,TRBJ1-1,-,CASSDPFQGKVEVFF,TGTGCCAGTAGTGATCCCTTTCAGGGGAAGGTTGAAGTTTTCTTT
TRBV14,TRBD1,TRBJ2-5,-,CASSQWGTVYEETQYF,TGTGCCAGCAGCCAATGGGGGACAGTCTACGAAGAGACCCAGTACTTC
TRBV10-3,TRBD2,TRBJ2-5,-,CAISAAGGIETQYF,TGTGCCATCAGTGCCGCGGGAGGGATAGAGACCCAGTACTTC
TRBV18,-,TRBJ1-1,-,CASSLAAGGQTEAFF,TGTGCCAGCTCACTCGCTGCGGGGGGGCAAACTGAAGCTTTCTTT
TRBV28,-,TRBJ2-1,-,CASKRGPSSHNEQFF,TGTGCCAGCAAACGGGGTCCCTCCTCACACAATGAGCAGTTCTTC
TRBV27,-,TRBJ1-2,-,CASKPRGPYGYTF,TGTGCCAGCAAGCCTCGCGGCCCCTATGGCTACACCTTC
TRBV6-5,-,TRBJ1-5,once,CASSYSAGVGQPQHF,TGTGCCAGCAGTTACTCGGCAGGGGTGGGGCAGCCCCAGCATTTT
TRBV29-1,-,TRBJ2-7,-,CSAASDPPFGEQYF,TGCAGCGCCGCTAGCGACCCCCCTTTTGGGGAGCAGTACTTC